Sequencing of this T cell receptor (beta chain) was carried out in a study of shared T cell receptors in the human thymus (dated by TCRdb to about 2021). Notes on the research overall: The study investigated the way shared, self-reactive T-cell receptor alpha chains are produced in the human thymus.

Comment on this clone: This receptor's antigen is unknown. Per-base qualities were not stored, and no clone one base away is much larger.

V sheds 4 bases and J sheds 3 bases, leaving 9 bases between their ends. Measured from the cysteine to the phenylalanine, the CDR3 is 14 residues long. Only the CDR3 DNA is retained, 42 bases long and in frame from the first base. Per the germline V gene, WSHSY is the CDR1 and SAAADI is the CDR2. The library was produced with the immunoSEQ multiplex PCR assay. This is the immuneACCESS table as TCRdb keeps it, with only in-frame sequences that have V and J called. A part of the clones is gone; compared with another copy, unresolved V genes explain less than half, and the rest is unexplained. This sample gives hundreds of thousands of clones in total; approximately 89% of them show up just once. The leading ten clones occupy under 0.01% of the sample. These sequences were also reported in another study, on human thymus T cells. Per that second paper: In Finland, the donors were immunologically healthy infants who were having open corrective cardiac surgery for congenital heart defects. The thymus tissue came from surgical resects taken out during corrective cardiac surgery. Usage of V and J gene segments appeared to be biased in both the thymic and the peripheral blood repertoires. Highly overlapping thymic TCR repertoires among unrelated individuals were reported in the related research. The study used fewer than ten infant thymus samples plus four related peripheral blood samples to characterize TCR alpha and beta repertoires. The cohort included more than 5 male and a couple of female infants, with donor ages spanning 7 to 244 days. Thymocytes were released mechanically from tissue and stored at -70 °C as pellets of roughly 9-31 million cells. A QIAsymphony instrument was used to extract genomic DNA from the frozen cell pellets. The immunoSEQ multiplex PCR assay was used to amplify the TCRB and TCRAD loci from a standardized amount of quality-controlled genomic DNA. The amplicons covered the V(D)J region and were long enough to include the CDR3 and to identify the V and J genes. Through the commercial immunoSEQ service, the amplicons were sequenced on an Illumina platform. Primer bias and sequencing errors were corrected using previously described methods, and TCRAD and TCRB definitions followed the IMGT database. The repertoires were analysed using immunoSEQ Analyzer 3.0 and VDJTools for basic statistics, V/J segment usage, diversity estimates, rarefaction and pairwise overlap. To estimate diversity, the Chao1, ChaoE, Efron-Thisted, Shannon and inverse Simpson indices were applied, and diversity was also estimated on datasets down-sampled to the smallest sample. Repertoire overlap was assessed by strict matching of CDR3 nucleotide sequence, V gene and J gene, and clustering was done by Jaccard-based multidimensional scaling. Thymus samples yielded on average approximately 800,000 unique TCRB clonotypes, compared with about 80,000 from blood samples.

What was sequenced was thymocytes. This TCR was sampled from a boy under two years old with a congenital heart defect. Donor details come from another sample of the same person, matched by shared clones. The chain is encoded by TRBV10-2 joined to TRBJ1-4; there is no confident call for the D gene. CDR3 region: CASSGRLPNEKLFF. The base sequence is TGCGCCAGCAGTGGGAGGCTGCCTAATGAAAAACTGTTTTTT.